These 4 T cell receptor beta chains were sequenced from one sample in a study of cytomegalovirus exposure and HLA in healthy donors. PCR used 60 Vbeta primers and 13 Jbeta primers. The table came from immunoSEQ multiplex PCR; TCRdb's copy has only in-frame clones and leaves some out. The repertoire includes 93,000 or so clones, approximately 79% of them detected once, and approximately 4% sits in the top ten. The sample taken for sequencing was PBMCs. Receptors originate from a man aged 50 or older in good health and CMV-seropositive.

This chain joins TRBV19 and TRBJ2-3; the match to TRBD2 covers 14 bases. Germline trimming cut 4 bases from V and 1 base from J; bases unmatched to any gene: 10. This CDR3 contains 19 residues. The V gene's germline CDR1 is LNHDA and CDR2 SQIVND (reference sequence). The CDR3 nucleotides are TGTGCCAGTAGTAAGACTAGCGGGAGGGCCCATTCAGGCACAGATACGCAGTATTTT. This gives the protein CASSKTSGRAHSGTDTQYF.

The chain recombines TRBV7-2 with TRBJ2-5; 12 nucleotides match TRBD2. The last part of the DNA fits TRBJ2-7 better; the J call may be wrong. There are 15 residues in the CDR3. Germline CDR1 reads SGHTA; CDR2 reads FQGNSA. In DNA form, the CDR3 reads TGTGCCAGCAGGCTAGCGGGAGGGCCAATATACGAGCAGTACTTC. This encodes CASRLAGGPIYEQYF.

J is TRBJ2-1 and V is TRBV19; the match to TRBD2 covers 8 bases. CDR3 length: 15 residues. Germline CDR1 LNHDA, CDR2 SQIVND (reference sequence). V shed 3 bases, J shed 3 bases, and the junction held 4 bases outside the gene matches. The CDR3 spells CASSMDSGDYNEQFF. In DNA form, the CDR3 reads TGTGCCAGTAGTATGGATAGCGGGGACTACAATGAGCAGTTCTTC.

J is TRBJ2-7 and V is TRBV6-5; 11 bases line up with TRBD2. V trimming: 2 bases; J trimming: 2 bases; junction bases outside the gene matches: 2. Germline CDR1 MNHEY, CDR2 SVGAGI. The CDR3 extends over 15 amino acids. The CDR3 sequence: CASSYLSGRAYEQYF. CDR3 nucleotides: TGTGCCAGCAGTTACCTTAGCGGGAGGGCCTACGAGCAGTACTTC.